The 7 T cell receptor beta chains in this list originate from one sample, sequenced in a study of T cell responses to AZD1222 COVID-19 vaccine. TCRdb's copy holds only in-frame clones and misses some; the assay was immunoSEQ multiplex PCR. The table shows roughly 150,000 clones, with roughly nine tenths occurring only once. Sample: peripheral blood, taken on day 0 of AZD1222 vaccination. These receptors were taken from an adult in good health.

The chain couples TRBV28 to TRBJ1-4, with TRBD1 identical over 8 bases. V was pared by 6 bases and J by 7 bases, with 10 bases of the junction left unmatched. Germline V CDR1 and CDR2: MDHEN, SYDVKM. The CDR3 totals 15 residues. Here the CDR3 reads CASSTGGARPEKLFF. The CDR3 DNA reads TGTGCCAGCAGCACAGGGGGGGCTAGGCCTGAAAAACTGTTTTTT.

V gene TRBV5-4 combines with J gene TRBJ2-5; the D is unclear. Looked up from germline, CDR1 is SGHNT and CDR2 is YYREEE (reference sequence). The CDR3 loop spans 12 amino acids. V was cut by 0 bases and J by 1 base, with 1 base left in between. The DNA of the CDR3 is TGTGCCAGCAGCTTGGTCCAAGAGACCCAGTACTTC. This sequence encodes CASSLVQETQYF. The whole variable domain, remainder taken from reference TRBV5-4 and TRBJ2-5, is ETGVTQSPTHLIKTRGQQVTLRCSSQSGHNTVSWYQQALGQGPQFIFQYYREEENGRGNFPPRFSGLQFPNYSSELNVNALELDDSALYLCASSLVQETQYFGPGTRLLVL.

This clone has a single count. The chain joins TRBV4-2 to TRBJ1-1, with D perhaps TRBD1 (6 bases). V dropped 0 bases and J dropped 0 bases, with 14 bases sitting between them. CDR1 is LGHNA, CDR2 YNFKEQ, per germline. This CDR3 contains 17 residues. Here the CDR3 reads CASSQDVGGRMNTEAFF. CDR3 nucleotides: TGTGCCAGCAGCCAAGATGTCGGGGGCAGGATGAACACTGAAGCTTTCTTT.

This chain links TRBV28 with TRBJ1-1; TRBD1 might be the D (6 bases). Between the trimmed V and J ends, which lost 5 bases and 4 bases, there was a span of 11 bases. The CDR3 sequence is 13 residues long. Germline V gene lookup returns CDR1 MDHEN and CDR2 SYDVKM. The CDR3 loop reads CASSITGLTEAFF. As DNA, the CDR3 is TGTGCCAGCAGTATTACAGGGCTCACTGAAGCTTTCTTT.

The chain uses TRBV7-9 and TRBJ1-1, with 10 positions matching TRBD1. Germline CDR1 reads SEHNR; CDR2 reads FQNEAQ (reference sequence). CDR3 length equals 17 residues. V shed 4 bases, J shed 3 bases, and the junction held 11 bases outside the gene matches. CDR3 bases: TGTGCCAGCAGCTACATAGGGACAGGGGTGGTGGACACTGAAGCTTTCTTT. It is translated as CASSYIGTGVVDTEAFF.

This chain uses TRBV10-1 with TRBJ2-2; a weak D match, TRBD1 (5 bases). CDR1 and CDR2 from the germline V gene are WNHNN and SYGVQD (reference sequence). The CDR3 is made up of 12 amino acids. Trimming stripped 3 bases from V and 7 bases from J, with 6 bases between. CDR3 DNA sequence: TGCGCCAGCAGTGAAGGGGACGGGGAGCTGTTTTTT. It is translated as CASSEGDGELFF.

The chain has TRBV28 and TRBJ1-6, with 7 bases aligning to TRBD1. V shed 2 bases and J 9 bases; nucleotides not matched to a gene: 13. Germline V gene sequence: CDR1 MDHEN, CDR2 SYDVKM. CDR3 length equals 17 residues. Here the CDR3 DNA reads TGTGCCAGCAGTTTACGGTGGACAGGCGCCGGGGGTTCACCCCTCCACTTT. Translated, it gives CASSLRWTGAGGSPLHF.